Below, 14 T cell receptor beta chains from the same sample are listed, as sequenced in a study of blood T cell repertoires in COVID-19. Some clones are missing from TCRdb's copy, which holds only in-frame ones; the method was immunoSEQ multiplex PCR. Of fewer than 250,000 clones in the sample, around 90% were seen once. Sample: PBMCs or T cells enriched from blood (not recorded which). Source of these receptors: a young man in a cohort exposed to, infected with or recovered from COVID-19 (not recorded which).

This CDR3 reads CASSLVDSPNTF. The CDR3 nucleotides are TGTGCCAGCAGCTTAGTCGACAGCCCGAACACCTTC. The chain joins TRBV7-9 to TRBJ1-2, with D perhaps TRBD1 (5 bases). V was cut by 1 base and J by 12 bases, with 12 bases left in between. This CDR3 contains 12 residues. Looked up from germline, CDR1 is SEHNR and CDR2 is FQNEAQ (reference sequence).

This clone came up a few times. This chain connects TRBV7-9 to TRBJ2-7, with D possibly being TRBD2 (6 bases). Germline CDR1 SEHNR, CDR2 FQNEAQ (reference sequence). V was cut by 1 base and J by 0 bases, with 16 bases left in between. This CDR3 has 17 residues. As DNA, the CDR3 is TGTGCCAGCAGCTTAGGGAGGGCCCAAGGCAGCTCCTACGAGCAGTACTTC. Amino acid sequence: CASSLGRAQGSSYEQYF.

The V and J genes are TRBV4-2 and TRBJ2-3, with 10 bases lining up with TRBD2. CDR3 length: 17 amino acids. The germline CDR1 and CDR2 sequences are LGHNA and YNFKEQ. Germline trimming cut 3 bases from V and 2 bases from J; bases unmatched to any gene: 8. The CDR3 is CASSHGLAEALTDTQYF. DNA for the CDR3: TGTGCCAGCAGCCACGGACTAGCGGAAGCCCTCACAGATACGCAGTATTTT.

This clone was observed a single time. The chain combines TRBV29-1 with TRBJ2-3, with 10 bases fitting TRBD2. The CDR3 has 15 residues. V lost 7 bases, J lost 5 bases, and 12 bases stayed unmatched. Per the germline V gene, CDR1 is SQVTM and CDR2 is ANQGSEA. The CDR3 sequence is CSATGTSESRDTQYF. In DNA, the CDR3 is TGCAGCGCTACCGGGACTAGCGAATCCCGAGATACGCAGTATTTT.

This rearrangement joins TRBV7-3 to TRBJ1-1; tentatively, D is TRBD1 (6 bases). V lost 1 base to trimming and J lost 8 bases, with 11 bases between them. The CDR3 consists of 13 residues. The germline CDR1 and CDR2 sequences are SGHTA and FQGTGA. CDR3 region: CASSLMQGREAFF. In nucleotides, the CDR3 is TGTGCCAGCAGCTTAATGCAGGGGCGGGAAGCTTTCTTT.

This clone appeared a few times. The chain carries TRBV5-6 and TRBJ2-1; TRBD1 matches 9 bases. The CDR3 runs to 13 residues. From germline, CDR1 is SGHDT and CDR2 YYEEEE. V dropped 3 bases and J dropped 14; count of bases not matched to a gene: 9. The CDR3 nucleotides read TGTGCCAGCAGCTCCAGTCCGGGACAGGGAGAGTTCTTC. Translated, it gives CASSSSPGQGEFF.

The chain has TRBV12-5 and TRBJ2-1; 8 nucleotides agree with TRBD2. V was clipped by 1 base and J by 7 bases; unmatched bases: 9. CDR1 is LGHNT, CDR2 FRNRAP, per germline. The CDR3 runs to 16 residues. The CDR3 sequence: CASGLGLGLVKNEQFF. The CDR3 DNA follows: TGTGCTAGTGGTTTGGGTCTGGGACTAGTGAAGAATGAGCAGTTCTTC.

This chain links TRBV27 with TRBJ2-1; 8 bases line up with TRBD2. V gave up 1 base and J gave up 15 bases; unmatched junction bases: 5. Germline values: CDR1 MNHEY, CDR2 SMNVEV (reference sequence). This CDR3 comprises 12 residues. CDR3 residues: CASSLLRGALFF. CDR3 DNA sequence: TGTGCCAGCAGTTTATTGCGGGGGGCTCTGTTCTTC.

V is TRBV28 and J is TRBJ2-3; 13 bases are a match to TRBD2. This CDR3 contains 19 residues. The V and J ends lost 6 bases and 4 bases, in that order; junction bases with no gene match: 16. CDR1 MDHEN and CDR2 SYDVKM come from the germline V gene. CDR3 nucleotides: TGTGCCAGCAGACCGGAAACCTGGACTAGCGGGAGCTTGGCAGATACGCAGTATTTT. Translating it yields CASRPETWTSGSLADTQYF.

The rearrangement links TRBV5-4 to TRBJ1-3; TRBD1 might be the D (6 bases). Germline loops: CDR1 SGHNT, CDR2 YYREEE (reference sequence). V was shortened by 0 bases and J by 0 bases, with 16 bases between the two germline ends. This CDR3 is 18 amino acids long. The CDR3 DNA is TGTGCCAGCAGCTTGGCCAGGGGACGCCGCGACTCTGGAAACACCATATATTTT. It yields the protein CASSLARGRRDSGNTIYF.

CDR3 in DNA: TGCAGCGTCCAGTCTGGAAACACCATATATTTT. It is translated as CSVQSGNTIYF. The genes are TRBV29-1 and TRBJ1-3; D is ambiguous. Trimming removed 6 bases from V and 1 base from J, with 4 bases in between. Germline assignment: CDR1 SQVTM and CDR2 ANQGSEA. This CDR3 is built from 11 residues.

V usage is TRBV6-1 and J usage is TRBJ2-3; 12 positions agree with TRBD2. Germline V gene data show CDR1 as MNHNS and CDR2 as SASEGT. The CDR3 length is 15 residues. V was pared by 2 bases and J by 5 bases, with 2 bases of the junction left unmatched. This CDR3 reads CASSEWTSGIDTQYF. The CDR3 DNA reads as TGTGCCAGCAGTGAATGGACTAGCGGGATAGATACGCAGTATTTT.

The chain couples TRBV24-1 to TRBJ2-7; 7 bases align to TRBD2. Trimming took 5 bases from V and 4 from J; bases not matched to a gene: 13. Germline loops: CDR1 KGHDR, CDR2 SFDVKD. The CDR3 length is 16 residues. CDR3 DNA sequence: TGTGCCACCAGTGGCACAAGTCGGGGGGTAAAGTACGAGCAGTACTTC. It encodes CATSGTSRGVKYEQYF.

V and J are TRBV24-1 and TRBJ1-5; D possibly corresponds to TRBD1 (5 bases). The V end was cut by 7 bases, the J end by 5 bases, with 17 bases between. CDR1 is KGHDR, CDR2 SFDVKD, per germline. The length of the CDR3 is 15 residues. CDR3 in amino acids: CATSATDTPDQPQHF. The DNA for the CDR3 is TGTGCCACCAGCGCGACGGACACACCGGATCAGCCCCAGCATTTT.